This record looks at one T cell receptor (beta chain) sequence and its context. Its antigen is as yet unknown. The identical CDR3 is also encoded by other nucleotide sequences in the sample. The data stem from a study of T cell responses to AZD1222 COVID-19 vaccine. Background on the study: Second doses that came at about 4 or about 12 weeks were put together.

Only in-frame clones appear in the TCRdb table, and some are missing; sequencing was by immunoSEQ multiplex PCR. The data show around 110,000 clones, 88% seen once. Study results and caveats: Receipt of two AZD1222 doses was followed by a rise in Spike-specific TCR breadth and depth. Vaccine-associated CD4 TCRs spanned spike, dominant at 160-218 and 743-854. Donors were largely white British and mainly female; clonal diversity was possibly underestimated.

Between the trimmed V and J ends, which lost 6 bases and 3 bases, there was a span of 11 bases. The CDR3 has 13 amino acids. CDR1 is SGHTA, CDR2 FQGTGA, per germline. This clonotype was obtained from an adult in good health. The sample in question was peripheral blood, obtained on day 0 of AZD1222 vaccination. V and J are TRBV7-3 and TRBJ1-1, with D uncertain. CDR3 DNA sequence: TGTGCCAGCAGTAGCCGGGGAGACACTGAAGCTTTCTTT. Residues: CASSSRGDTEAFF.